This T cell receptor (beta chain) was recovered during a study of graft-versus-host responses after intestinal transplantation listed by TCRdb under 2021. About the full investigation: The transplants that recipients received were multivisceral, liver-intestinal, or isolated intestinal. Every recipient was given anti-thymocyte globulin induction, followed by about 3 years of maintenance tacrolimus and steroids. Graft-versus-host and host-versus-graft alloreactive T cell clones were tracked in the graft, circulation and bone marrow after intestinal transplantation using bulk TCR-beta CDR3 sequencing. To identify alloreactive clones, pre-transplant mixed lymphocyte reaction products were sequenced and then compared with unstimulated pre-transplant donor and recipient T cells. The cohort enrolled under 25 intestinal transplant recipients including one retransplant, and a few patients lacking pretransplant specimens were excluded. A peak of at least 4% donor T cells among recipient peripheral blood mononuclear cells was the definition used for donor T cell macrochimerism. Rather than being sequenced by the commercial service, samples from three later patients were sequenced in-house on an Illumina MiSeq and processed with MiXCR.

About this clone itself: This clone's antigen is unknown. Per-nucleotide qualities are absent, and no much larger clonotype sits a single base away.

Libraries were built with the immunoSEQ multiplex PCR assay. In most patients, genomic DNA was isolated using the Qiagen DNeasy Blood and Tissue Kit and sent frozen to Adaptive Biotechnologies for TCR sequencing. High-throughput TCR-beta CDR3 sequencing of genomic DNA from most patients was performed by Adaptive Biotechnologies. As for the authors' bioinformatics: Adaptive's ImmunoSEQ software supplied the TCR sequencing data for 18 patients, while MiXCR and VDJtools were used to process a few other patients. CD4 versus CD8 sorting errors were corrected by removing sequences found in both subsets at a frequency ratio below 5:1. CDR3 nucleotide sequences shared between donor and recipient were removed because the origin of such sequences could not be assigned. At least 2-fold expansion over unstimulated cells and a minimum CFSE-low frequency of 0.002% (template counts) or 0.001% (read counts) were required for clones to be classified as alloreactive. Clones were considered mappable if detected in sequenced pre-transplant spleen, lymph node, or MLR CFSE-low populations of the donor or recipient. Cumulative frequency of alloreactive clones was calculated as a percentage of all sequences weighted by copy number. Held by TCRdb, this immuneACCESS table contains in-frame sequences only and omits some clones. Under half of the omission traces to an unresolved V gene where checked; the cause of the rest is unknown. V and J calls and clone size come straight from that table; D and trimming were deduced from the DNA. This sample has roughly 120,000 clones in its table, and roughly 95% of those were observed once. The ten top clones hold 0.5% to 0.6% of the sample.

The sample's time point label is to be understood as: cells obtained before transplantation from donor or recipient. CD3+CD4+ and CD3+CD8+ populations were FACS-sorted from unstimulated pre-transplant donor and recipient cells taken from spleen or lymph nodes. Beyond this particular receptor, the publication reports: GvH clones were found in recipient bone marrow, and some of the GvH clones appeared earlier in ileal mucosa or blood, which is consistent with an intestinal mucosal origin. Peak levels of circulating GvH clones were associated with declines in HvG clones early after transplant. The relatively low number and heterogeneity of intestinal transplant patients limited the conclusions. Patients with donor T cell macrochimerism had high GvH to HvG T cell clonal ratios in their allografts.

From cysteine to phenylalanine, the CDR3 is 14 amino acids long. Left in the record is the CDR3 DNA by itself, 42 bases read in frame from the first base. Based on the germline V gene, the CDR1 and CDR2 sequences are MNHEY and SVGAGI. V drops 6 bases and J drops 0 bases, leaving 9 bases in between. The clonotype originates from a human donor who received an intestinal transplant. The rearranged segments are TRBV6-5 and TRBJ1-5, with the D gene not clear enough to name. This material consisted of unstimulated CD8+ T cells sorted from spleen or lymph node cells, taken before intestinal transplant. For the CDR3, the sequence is CASRPQNSNQPQHF. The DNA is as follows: TGTGCCAGCAGACCACAGAATAGCAATCAGCCCCAGCATTTT.